This passage covers 17 T cell receptor beta chains from one sample sequenced in a study of blood T cells in healthy people across ages. It was with a sample-barcoded 5' primer and a J-beta primer mix that a second PCR of about 6 to 12 cycles was run. One entry per CDR3 protein, called by TCRdb with MiXCR from the 5' RACE reads. Counted here are around 690,000 distinct CDR3 sequences, approximately 59% occurring once; the ten biggest clones make up approximately 40%. Specimen: blood. These TCRs come from a man aged 60 to 69 in good health.

The CDR3 reads CSARETTGGTEAFF. CDR3 sequence (DNA): TGCAGTGCTAGAGAGACGACAGGGGGCACTGAAGCTTTCTTT. The rearrangement links TRBV20-1 to TRBJ1-1; 9 bases are a match to TRBD1. The V gene's germline CDR1 is DFQATT and CDR2 SNEGSKA (reference sequence). The CDR3 totals 14 residues. The trim removed 0 bases at V and 4 bases at J, leaving 3 bases unmatched.

The chain employs TRBV2 and TRBJ2-7; D could derive from TRBD1 or TRBD2 (6 bases each). Germline V gene lookup returns CDR1 SNHLY and CDR2 FYNNEI. The CDR3 covers 14 residues. The V and J ends lost 2 bases and 7 bases respectively, with 15 bases between them. In DNA, the CDR3 is TGTGCCAGCAGTGAACGGGGGACACTCAATGAGCAGTACTTC. Residues: CASSERGTLNEQYF.

V usage is TRBV15 and J usage is TRBJ1-1; weak D call: TRBD1 (6 bases). Looked up from germline, CDR1 is LNHNV and CDR2 is YYDKDF (reference sequence). V dropped 4 bases and J dropped 1 base, with 10 bases sitting between them. The CDR3 consists of 14 residues. CDR3 nucleotides: TGTGCCACCAGCATACACAGGGAGAACACTGAAGCTTTCTTT. Its protein is CATSIHRENTEAFF.

The chain uses TRBV21-1 and TRBJ2-1; the table's TRBD1 call for D was not verified on the DNA. TRBV21-1 is deemed a pseudogene. The CDR3 is 15 amino acids. CDR3 region: CASRLRDRGYNEQFF. In DNA, the CDR3 is TGTGCCAGCAGACTCAGGGACAGGGGTTACAATGAGCAGTTCTTC.

The V gene is TRBV29-1, the J gene TRBJ2-3; no definite D call. CDR3 length: 12 residues. In germline, CDR1 is SQVTM, CDR2 ANQGSEA. Trimming took 4 bases from V and 8 from J, leaving 13 bases between them. The CDR3 loop is CSVGDSRGTQYF. The CDR3 DNA sequence: TGCAGCGTTGGAGACTCCCGCGGTACGCAGTATTTT.

The V and J genes are TRBV20-1 and TRBJ1-2, with 8 bases aligning to TRBD1. Per the germline V gene, CDR1 is DFQATT and CDR2 is SNEGSKA (reference sequence). The CDR3 contains 14 residues. The junction had 6 bases not matched to a gene; V was cut back by 5 bases and J by 1 base. Here the CDR3 reads CSAPNRGDNYGYTF. The CDR3 nucleotides read TGCAGTGCTCCCAACAGGGGGGATAACTATGGCTACACCTTC.

The table lists this clonotype with a few counts. The chain joins TRBV7-7 to TRBJ2-5; D is perhaps TRBD1 (5 bases). Germline V gene sequence: CDR1 SSHAT, CDR2 FNYEAQ (reference sequence). The V end was cut by 1 base, the J end by 5 bases, with 11 bases between. The CDR3 is 14 amino acids. CDR3 loop: CASSLGWGHETQYF. The CDR3 region has the DNA TGTGCCAGCAGCTTAGGTTGGGGCCATGAGACCCAGTACTTC.

V usage is TRBV6-2 or TRBV6-3 and J usage is TRBJ2-1, with a weak D call TRBD2 (5 bases). Germline values: CDR1 MNHEY, CDR2 SVGEGT. The CDR3 runs 15 residues. The germline V and J ends were trimmed by 7 bases and 0 bases, with 13 bases remaining between them. CDR3 in DNA: TGTGCCAGCAATGAAGAGGGAGCCTCCTACAATGAGCAGTTCTTC. Amino acids: CASNEEGASYNEQFF.

A few counts support this clonotype. The chain is built from TRBV6-2 or TRBV6-3 and TRBJ2-6, with D unresolved. V gave up 7 bases and J gave up 0 bases, with 7 bases separating them. Germline CDR1 is MNHEY and CDR2 is SVGEGT. The length of the CDR3 is 14 residues. Written as DNA, the CDR3 is TGTGCCAGCACCTTGCGCTCTGGGGCCAACGTCCTGACTTTC. Translated, it gives CASTLRSGANVLTF.

CDR3 amino acids: CASSTRDRRYGYTF. CDR3 bases: TGTGCCAGCAGCACCCGGGACCGAAGGTATGGCTACACCTTC. The genes are TRBV7-2 and TRBJ1-2; possibly TRBD1 for D (5 bases). This CDR3 is built from 14 residues. Germline V gene lookup returns CDR1 SGHTA and CDR2 FQGNSA. V dropped 5 bases and J dropped 5 bases, with 15 bases sitting between them.

Here the CDR3 DNA reads TGTGCCAGCAGCTTATTTGGGGCAAGGGGCTACACCTTC. Its protein is CASSLFGARGYTF. The gene calls are TRBV7-8 and TRBJ1-2; D may be TRBD1 (5 bases). This CDR3 spans 13 amino acids. Germline CDR1 and CDR2: SGHVS and FQNEAQ. Trimming stripped 2 bases from V and 8 bases from J, with 12 bases between.

V is TRBV29-1 and J is TRBJ2-5; D may be TRBD1 or TRBD2 (5 bases each). The germline V gene encodes CDR1 SQVTM and CDR2 ANQGSEA. The ends were cut back, 3 bases at V and 5 bases at J, with 13 bases in the middle. The CDR3 length is 13 residues. In DNA, the CDR3 is TGCAGCGTTGAGGGGGTAGGGAGTGAGACCCAGTACTTC. Residues: CSVEGVGSETQYF.

The rearrangement uses TRBV6-1 and TRBJ2-4, with D uncertain. The closer fit of TRBJ2-7 to the DNA end suggests the J call may be wrong. Germline V gene data show CDR1 as MNHNS and CDR2 as SASEGT. This CDR3 has 11 residues. The CDR3 region is CASYSNYEQYF. The CDR3 DNA is TGTGCCAGCTATTCGAACTACGAGCAGTACTTC.

The chain combines TRBV29-1 with TRBJ1-5, with 9 bases aligning to TRBD1. This CDR3 region has 13 residues. V was clipped by 4 bases and J by 6 bases; unmatched bases: 4. CDR1 and CDR2 from the germline V gene are SQVTM and ANQGSEA. Here the CDR3 DNA reads TGCAGCGTTGGGGACAGGGTCAGTCAGCCCCAGCATTTT. This gives the protein CSVGDRVSQPQHF.

A single count supports this clonotype. The chain joins TRBV6-1 to TRBJ2-1; possibly TRBD1 or TRBD2 for D (6 bases each). The CDR3 length is 16 residues. Germline CDR1 reads MNHNS; CDR2 reads SASEGT. Trimming shortened V by 7 bases and J by 0 bases, and 16 bases separated the two germline ends. The CDR3 protein is CASIKTPGASYNEQFF. The CDR3 DNA reads as TGTGCCAGCATTAAGACCCCGGGGGCCTCCTACAATGAGCAGTTCTTC.

V usage is TRBV6-5 and J usage is TRBJ2-7; D not certain. This CDR3 region has 13 residues. V was clipped by 8 bases and J by 3 bases, with 14 bases between them. In germline, CDR1 is MNHEY, CDR2 SVGAGI. The CDR3 DNA sequence: TGTGCCAGCGGGAACCGGGCCAACTACGAGCAGTACTTC. Encoded protein: CASGNRANYEQYF.

V gene TRBV6-1 combines with J gene TRBJ2-7; possibly TRBD1 for D (5 bases). CDR3 length equals 13 residues. Germline CDR1 and CDR2: MNHNS and SASEGT. With 5 bases removed from V and 0 bases from J, the gap between germline ends came to 8 bases. CDR3 amino acids: CASSMTVSYEQYF. The CDR3, as DNA: TGTGCCAGCAGTATGACAGTCTCCTACGAGCAGTACTTC.